This TCR beta chain was retrieved from a study of monozygotic twins with inflammatory bowel disease. Making each TCR library took around 3,600 ng of total RNA. Researchers put TCRalpha and TCRbeta cDNA through two nested PCRs lasting approximately 17 and 9 cycles. Each CDR3 protein gets one entry in TCRdb, which reprocessed the 5' RACE reads and gives no DNA. The table for this sample gives a few hundred thousand distinct CDR3 sequences. The CDR3 totals 15 residues. Germline V CDR1 and CDR2: SGHDT, YYEEEE. For every donor, one blood sample of 2.5 to 3 ml was drawn. Whole blood supplied total RNA, and T cells were not sorted.

Sample: blood. The receptor was isolated from a human donor with ulcerative colitis or Crohn's disease, or a healthy co-twin of an affected twin (not recorded which). V is TRBV5-6 and J is TRBJ2-2. CDR3 sequence reads: CAAHPGFGNTGELFF.